This note documents a single T cell receptor (beta chain) sequence. Study processing details: Amplified reference gene primers provided the basis for estimating nucleated cell counts. Libraries were prepared by immunoSEQ multiplex PCR; TCRdb keeps only in-frame clonotypes and omits some of them. V and J calls and clone size are those listed in that table; D and trimming were worked out from the DNA. The data contain approximately 220,000 clones, under 90% of them singletons. The data derive from a study of blood T cell repertoires in COVID-19. V was cut by 10 bases and J by 6 bases, with 11 bases left in between. The CDR3 length is 11 residues. Germline V gives CDR1 PRHDT, CDR2 FYEKMQ (reference sequence).

The sequencing sample was made of PBMCs or T cells enriched from blood (not recorded which). The receptor comes from a woman aged 50 to 65 who had been exposed to COVID-19. The chain couples TRBV13 to TRBJ2-3; the D is unclear. DNA of the CDR3: TGTGCCATCGATCCAGCGGATACGCAGTATTTT. It codes for CAIDPADTQYF.